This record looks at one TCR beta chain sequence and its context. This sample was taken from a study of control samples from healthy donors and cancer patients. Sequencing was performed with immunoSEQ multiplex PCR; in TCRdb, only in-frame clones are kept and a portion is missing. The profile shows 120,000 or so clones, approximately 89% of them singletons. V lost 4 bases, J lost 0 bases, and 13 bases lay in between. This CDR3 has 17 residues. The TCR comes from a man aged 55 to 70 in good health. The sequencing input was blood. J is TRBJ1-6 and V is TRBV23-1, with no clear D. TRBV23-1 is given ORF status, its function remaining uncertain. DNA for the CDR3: TGCGCCAGCAGTCTTAAGTCTACTAGCTCCTATAATTCACCCCTCCACTTT. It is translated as CASSLKSTSSYNSPLHF.